This TCR beta chain was observed in a study of cytomegalovirus exposure and HLA in healthy donors. Study-wide results and caveats: The study flagged roughly 150 TCR beta chains as cytomegalovirus-associated.

Per the germline V gene, CDR1 is LNHDA and CDR2 is SQIVND (reference sequence). This CDR3 has 13 residues. V dropped 3 bases and J dropped 3 bases, with 8 bases sitting between them. The protocol was immunoSEQ multiplex PCR, while the TCRdb copy is restricted to in-frame clones and leaves out a portion. The profile shows around 250,000 clones, 90% of them singletons. Turning to this clone: Its antigen is still unknown.

The gene calls are TRBV19 and TRBJ1-1; TRBD1 might be the D (5 bases). This sequence was found in a woman under 30 in good health and CMV-seronegative. Sequencing was performed on PBMCs. CDR3 DNA sequence: TGTGCCAGTAGTATTTGGGGGGACACTGAAGCTTTCTTT. It yields the protein CASSIWGDTEAFF.